Below are 14 T cell receptor beta chains sequenced from a single sample in a study of blood T cell repertoires in COVID-19. Sequencing was performed with immunoSEQ multiplex PCR; in TCRdb, only in-frame clones are kept and a portion is missing. The sample comprises 200,000 to 300,000 clones, around 85% of which are singletons, and around 3.3% rests with the top ten. Material for sequencing was PBMCs or T cells enriched from blood (not recorded which). Receptors were obtained from a woman between 35 and 50 years old with acute COVID-19.

The V gene is TRBV19, the J gene TRBJ2-7; D call uncertain. Trimming removed 1 base from V and 7 bases from J, with 14 bases in between. Germline CDR1 is LNHDA and CDR2 is SQIVND (reference sequence). The CDR3 spans 14 residues. The CDR3 nucleotides read TGTGCCAGTAGTATAGCCCCCCGGAGCTGGGAGCAGTACTTC. Its protein product is CASSIAPRSWEQYF.

With regard to this clone: Additional DNA sequences in this sample encode the identical CDR3. The chain is built from TRBV19 and TRBJ1-3; D possibly corresponds to TRBD1 (6 bases). The CDR3 totals 15 residues. Germline V lookup: CDR1 LNHDA, CDR2 SQIVND (reference sequence). With 3 bases removed from V and 0 bases from J, the gap between germline ends came to 9 bases. CDR3 region: CASSIPTGSGNTIYF. The CDR3 DNA follows: TGTGCCAGTAGTATTCCGACAGGCTCTGGAAACACCATATATTTT.

This clone showed up just a few times. The chain has TRBV27 and TRBJ2-7, with D possibly being TRBD1 (6 bases). V shed 2 bases and J shed 6 bases, with 14 bases lying between them. This CDR3 has 14 residues. CDR1 MNHEY and CDR2 SMNVEV come from the germline V gene (reference sequence). CDR3 in DNA: TGTGCCAGCAGTTTAAGCAGGGGAAGACTCGAGCAGTACTTC. This translates into CASSLSRGRLEQYF.

V usage is TRBV30 and J usage is TRBJ1-1; a weak D match, TRBD1 (5 bases). V was clipped by 2 bases and J by 0 bases, with 10 bases between them. This CDR3 has 14 amino acids. Germline V gene lookup returns CDR1 GTSNPN and CDR2 SVGIG (reference sequence). CDR3 sequence (DNA): TGTGCCTGGAGTAGGGGAACCATGAACACTGAAGCTTTCTTT. This sequence encodes CAWSRGTMNTEAFF.

CDR3 coding DNA: TGTGCCAGCAGTGACAGGGTAATTGGCTACACCTTC. Residues: CASSDRVIGYTF. The chain has TRBV6-1 and TRBJ1-2, with D maybe TRBD1 (5 bases). V lost 3 bases and J lost 7, with 9 bases in between. CDR1 and CDR2 (germline): MNHNS, SASEGT. The CDR3 is made up of 12 amino acids.

The chain has TRBV9 and TRBJ1-1, with D uncertain. The germline CDR1 and CDR2 sequences are SGDLS and YYNGEE. The V end was cut by 0 bases, the J end by 6 bases, with 12 bases between. CDR3 length equals 14 residues. CDR3 region: CASSVGGSTPEAFF. In nucleotides, the CDR3 is TGTGCCAGCAGCGTAGGAGGCAGTACCCCTGAAGCTTTCTTT.

The chain carries TRBV5-1 and TRBJ1-2; D gene uncertain. This CDR3 spans 13 amino acids. V shed 1 base and J shed 8 bases, with 12 bases lying between them. CDR1 SGHRS and CDR2 YFSETQ come from the germline V gene. Here the CDR3 DNA reads TGCGCCAGCAGCTTGCTCGGGGTTGAAGGCTACACCTTC. Amino acid sequence: CASSLLGVEGYTF.

V usage is TRBV6-5 and J usage is TRBJ1-3, with a weak D call TRBD1 (6 bases). The CDR3 is 15 residues long. Germline V gives CDR1 MNHEY, CDR2 SVGAGI. Trimming left V 4 bases short and J 4 bases short, with 14 bases between. CDR3 nucleotides: TGTGCCAGCAGTTCGCCCAGGGGCTCCGGAAACACCATATATTTT. The encoded protein is CASSSPRGSGNTIYF.

The V gene is TRBV19, the J gene TRBJ2-1; TRBD1 is a possible D gene (7 bases). The ends were cut back, 8 bases at V and 9 bases at J, with 14 bases in the middle. The CDR3 spans 12 residues. Germline assignment: CDR1 LNHDA and CDR2 SQIVND (reference sequence). CDR3 in amino acids: CASGHRGGEQFF. The CDR3 DNA is TGTGCCAGTGGACACAGGGGAGGTGAGCAGTTCTTC.

Notes on this clone: A read error may be the cause here, since a much bigger clone is one base away. This sequence joins TRBV5-1 and TRBJ2-3; 9 bases align to TRBD2. Germline values: CDR1 SGHRS, CDR2 YFSETQ. The CDR3 is 14 amino acids. V lost 2 bases to trimming and J lost 4 bases; unmatched junction nucleotides: 2. Here the CDR3 DNA reads TGCGCCAGCAGCTTTAGCGGGAGTGCAGATACGCAGTATTTT. Its protein is CASSFSGSADTQYF. The full variable domain, completed using reference TRBV5-1 and TRBJ2-3, is KAGVTQTPRYLIKTRGQQVTLSCSPISGHRSVSWYQQTPGQGLQFLFEYFSETQRNKGNFPGRFSGRQFSNSRSEMNVSTLELGDSALYLCASSFSGSADTQYFGPGTRLTVL.

The chain carries TRBV27 and TRBJ1-6; D uncertain. Germline V gene sequence: CDR1 MNHEY, CDR2 SMNVEV (reference sequence). The CDR3 extends over 14 amino acids. The V gene lost 6 bases and the J gene lost 8 bases, with 14 bases spanning the gap. The CDR3 bases are TGTGCCAGCAGCCGAGGTCGGGAACATTCACCCCTCCACTTT. Encoded protein: CASSRGREHSPLHF.

The chain is built from TRBV7-9 and TRBJ1-5; D might be TRBD1 (5 bases). There are 14 residues in the CDR3. V dropped 4 bases and J dropped 1 base, with 8 bases sitting between them. The germline V gene has CDR1 SEHNR and CDR2 FQNEAQ (reference sequence). Here the CDR3 DNA reads TGTGCCAGCAGCTCTAGACAGAGCAATCAGCCCCAGCATTTT. Its translation: CASSSRQSNQPQHF.

There are a few counts of this clone. The chain combines TRBV2 with TRBJ2-7; 7 bases match TRBD1. This CDR3 has 14 residues. The germline V gene has CDR1 SNHLY and CDR2 FYNNEI. The trim removed 8 bases at V and 1 base at J, leaving 8 bases unmatched. CDR3 region: CASEQGVGSYEQYF. CDR3 nucleotide sequence: TGTGCCAGCGAGCAGGGGGTCGGTTCCTACGAGCAGTACTTC.

The rearrangement uses TRBV19 and TRBJ2-7; 7 bases are shared with TRBD1. CDR1 LNHDA and CDR2 SQIVND come from the germline V gene (reference sequence). V lost 3 bases to trimming and J lost 2 bases; unmatched junction nucleotides: 7. This CDR3 region has 15 residues. The CDR3 DNA sequence: TGTGCCAGTAGTATTGTTGGGGACAGTACCTACGAGCAGTACTTC. This codes for CASSIVGDSTYEQYF. The entire variable domain, with the rest obtained from reference TRBV19 and TRBJ2-7, is as follows: DGGITQSPKYLFRKEGQNVTLSCEQNLNHDAMYWYRQDPGQGLRLIYYSQIVNDFQKGDIAEGYSVSREKKESFPLTVTSAQKNPTAFYLCASSIVGDSTYEQYFGPGTRLTVT.